This TCR beta chain was retrieved from a study of blood T cell repertoires in COVID-19. Overall study: The cDNA or gDNA used as material had been derived from T cells, B-cell-depleted T cells, or PBMCs.

Looked up from germline, CDR1 is LGHDT and CDR2 is YNNKEL (reference sequence). The ends were cut back, 4 bases at V and 4 bases at J, with 13 bases in the middle. The CDR3 is 14 amino acids. Source study methods: Estimates of nucleated cell counts were drawn from the amplification of reference gene primers. TCRdb keeps only in-frame clones here, not all; method: immunoSEQ multiplex PCR. V and J calls and clone size are given by that table; D and trimming were obtained from the DNA. Of hundreds of thousands of clones listed, approximately 90% are singletons. The chain recombines TRBV3-1 (or the pseudogene TRBV3-2) with TRBJ1-2, with D possibly matching TRBD1 (5 bases). The origin of this receptor is a man aged 18 to 29 who had recovered from COVID-19. Sequences were obtained from PBMCs or T cells enriched from blood (not recorded which). The DNA of the CDR3 is TGTGCCAGCAGCCTTGGGCAGGGTACCTATGGCTACACCTTC. This encodes CASSLGQGTYGYTF.